This T cell receptor (beta chain) derives from a study of spatial heterogeneity in lung cancer. Study as a whole: Consistently, beta-chain sequences turned up in larger numbers than alpha-chain sequences did. Study-level points and caveats: Blood showed ubiquitous tumor TCRs more often at resection than at routine follow-up.

Time point noted: sample taken at primary tumor resection. In each case, whole RNA from tumor, nontumor lung or frozen PBMC was sequenced unsorted. The donor population consisted of approximately 79 patients with untreated, early-stage non-small cell lung cancer. The CDR3 has 14 amino acids. CDR1 is MNHEY, CDR2 SVGEGT, per germline. V was cut by 1 base and J by 2 bases, with 9 bases left in between. This clonotype was observed a few times. Its antigen is still unknown. A distinct unique molecular identifier was carried by each TCR cDNA molecule. From the 5' RACE reads, TCRdb called clonotypes with MiXCR, one entry per CDR3 protein. Altogether 90,000 to 95,000 distinct CDR3 sequences are present, less than 15% being singletons, with the ten largest covering over 40%.

The chain joins TRBV6-2 or TRBV6-3 to TRBJ2-7, with D perhaps TRBD1 (6 bases). The sample here was PBMCs, taken at surgery. The source of this sequence is a male donor with early-stage non-small cell lung cancer. CDR3 sequence: CASSYWGQAYEQYF. The CDR3 DNA sequence: TGTGCCAGCAGTTACTGGGGACAAGCCTACGAGCAGTACTTC.